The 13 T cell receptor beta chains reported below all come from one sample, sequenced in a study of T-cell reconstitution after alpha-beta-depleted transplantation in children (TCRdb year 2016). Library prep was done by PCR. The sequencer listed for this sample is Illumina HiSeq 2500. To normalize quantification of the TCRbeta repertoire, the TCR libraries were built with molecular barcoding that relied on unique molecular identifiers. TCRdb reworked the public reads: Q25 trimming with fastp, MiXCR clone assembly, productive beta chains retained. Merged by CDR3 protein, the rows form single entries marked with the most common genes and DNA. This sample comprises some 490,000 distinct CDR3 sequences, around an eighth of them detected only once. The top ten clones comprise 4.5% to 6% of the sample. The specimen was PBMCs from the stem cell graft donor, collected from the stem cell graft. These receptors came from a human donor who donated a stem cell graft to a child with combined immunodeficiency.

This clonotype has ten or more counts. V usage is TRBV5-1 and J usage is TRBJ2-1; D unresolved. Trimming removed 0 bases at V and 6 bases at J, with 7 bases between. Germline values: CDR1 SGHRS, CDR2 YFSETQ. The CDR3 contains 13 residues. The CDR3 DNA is TGCGCCAGCAGCTTGGCCCAAGTCAATGAGCAGTTCTTC. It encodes CASSLAQVNEQFF.

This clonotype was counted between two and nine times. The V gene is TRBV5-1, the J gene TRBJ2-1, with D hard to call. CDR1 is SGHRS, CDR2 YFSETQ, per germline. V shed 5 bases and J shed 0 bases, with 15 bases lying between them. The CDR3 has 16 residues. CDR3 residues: CASSSSGASSYNEQFF. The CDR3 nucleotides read TGCGCCAGCAGTTCAAGTGGAGCCAGCTCCTACAATGAGCAGTTCTTC.

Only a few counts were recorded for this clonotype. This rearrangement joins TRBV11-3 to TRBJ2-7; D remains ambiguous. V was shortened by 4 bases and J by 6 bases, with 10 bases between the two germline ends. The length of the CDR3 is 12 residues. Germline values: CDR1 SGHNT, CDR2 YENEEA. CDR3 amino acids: CASSSHEAEQYF. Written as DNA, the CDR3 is TGTGCCAGCAGCTCCCACGAGGCCGAGCAGTACTTC.

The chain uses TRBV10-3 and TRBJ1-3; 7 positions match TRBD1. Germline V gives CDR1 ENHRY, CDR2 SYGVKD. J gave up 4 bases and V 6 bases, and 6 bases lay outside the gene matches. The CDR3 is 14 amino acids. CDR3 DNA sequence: TGTGCCATCAGCGAGACAGGGAACGGAAACACCATATATTTT. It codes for CAISETGNGNTIYF.

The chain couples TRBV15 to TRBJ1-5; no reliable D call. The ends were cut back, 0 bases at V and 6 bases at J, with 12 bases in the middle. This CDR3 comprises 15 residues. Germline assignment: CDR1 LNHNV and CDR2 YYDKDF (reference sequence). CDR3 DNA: TGTGCCACCAGCAGAGATCCCGGGAATAGTCAGCCCCAGCATTTT. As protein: CATSRDPGNSQPQHF.

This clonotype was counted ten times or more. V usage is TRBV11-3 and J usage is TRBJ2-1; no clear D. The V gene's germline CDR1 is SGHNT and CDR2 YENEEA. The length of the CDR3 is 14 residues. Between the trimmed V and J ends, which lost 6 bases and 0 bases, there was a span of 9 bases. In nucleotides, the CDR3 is TGTGCCAGCAGGGCTAGGAGCTCCTACAATGAGCAGTTCTTC. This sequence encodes CASRARSSYNEQFF.

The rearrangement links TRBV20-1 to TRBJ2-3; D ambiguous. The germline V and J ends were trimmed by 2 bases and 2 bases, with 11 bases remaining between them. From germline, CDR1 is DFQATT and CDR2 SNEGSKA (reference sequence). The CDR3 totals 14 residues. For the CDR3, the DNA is TGCAGTGCTAGATTGTCGGGTTCCACAGATACGCAGTATTTT. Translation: CSARLSGSTDTQYF.

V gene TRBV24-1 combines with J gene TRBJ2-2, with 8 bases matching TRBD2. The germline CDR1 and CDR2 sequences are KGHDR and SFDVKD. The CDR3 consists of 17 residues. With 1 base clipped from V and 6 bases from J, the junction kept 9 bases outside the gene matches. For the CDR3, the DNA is TGTGCCACCAGTGATTTTACTAGCGGTGGGGGCCCCGGGGAGCTGTTTTTT. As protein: CATSDFTSGGGPGELFF.

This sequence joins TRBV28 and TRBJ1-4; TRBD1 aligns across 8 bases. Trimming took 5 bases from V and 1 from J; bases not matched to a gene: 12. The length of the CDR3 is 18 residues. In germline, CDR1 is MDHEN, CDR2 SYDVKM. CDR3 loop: CASSGPPPDRGTNEKLFF. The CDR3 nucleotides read TGTGCCAGCAGTGGCCCGCCCCCCGACAGGGGAACTAATGAAAAACTGTTTTTT.

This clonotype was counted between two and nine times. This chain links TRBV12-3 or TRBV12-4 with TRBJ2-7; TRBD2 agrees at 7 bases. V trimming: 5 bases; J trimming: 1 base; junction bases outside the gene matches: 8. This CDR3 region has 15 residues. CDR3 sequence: CASSPVSGSSYEQYF. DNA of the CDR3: TGTGCCAGCAGTCCGGTTAGCGGGTCTTCCTACGAGCAGTACTTC.

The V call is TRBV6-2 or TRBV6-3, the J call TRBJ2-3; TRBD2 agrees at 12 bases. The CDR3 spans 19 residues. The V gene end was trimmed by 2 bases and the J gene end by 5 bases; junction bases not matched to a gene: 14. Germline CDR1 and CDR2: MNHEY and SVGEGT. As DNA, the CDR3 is TGTGCCAGCAGTTACACTGGACTAGCGGGACTTGATCCCGGAGATACGCAGTATTTT. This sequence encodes CASSYTGLAGLDPGDTQYF.

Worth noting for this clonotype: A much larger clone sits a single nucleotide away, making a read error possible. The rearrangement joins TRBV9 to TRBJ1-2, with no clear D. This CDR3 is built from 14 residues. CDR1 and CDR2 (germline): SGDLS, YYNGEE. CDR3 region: CASSVTPGGDGFTF. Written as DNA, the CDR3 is TGTGCCAGCAGCGTAACCCCCGGCGGGGATGGCTTCACCTTC. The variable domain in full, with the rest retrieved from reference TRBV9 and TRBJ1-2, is DSGVTQTPKHLITATGQRVTLRCSPRSGDLSVYWYQQSLDQGLQFLIQYYNGEERAKGNILERFSAQQFPDLHSELNLSSLELGDSALYFCASSVTPGGDGFTFGSGTRLTVV.

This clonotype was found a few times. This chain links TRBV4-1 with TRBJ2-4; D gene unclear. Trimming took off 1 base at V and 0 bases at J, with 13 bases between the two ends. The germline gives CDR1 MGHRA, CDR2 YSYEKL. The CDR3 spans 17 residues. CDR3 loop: CASSQAGVSLAKNIQYF. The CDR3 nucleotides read TGCGCCAGCAGCCAAGCTGGGGTCAGCCTAGCCAAAAACATTCAGTACTTC.